This T cell receptor beta chain was recorded in a study of OX40 agonist ivuxolimab in advanced cancers. About the study: Earlier anti-PD-1, anti-PD-L1 or anti-CTLA-4 therapy was permitted; around 40% had received some.

V dropped 1 base and J dropped 8 bases, with 17 bases sitting between them. CDR1 is MDHEN and CDR2 is SYDVKM in the germline V gene. CDR3 length: 15 residues. Here immunoSEQ multiplex PCR was the method, and the copy in TCRdb shows in-frame clones only, minus some. The profile shows about 94,000 clones, approximately 94% of them singletons. This TCR was sampled from an adult with an advanced solid tumor such as melanoma, head and neck, liver or kidney cancer. This chain links TRBV28 with TRBJ1-2; D gene unclear. The specimen was CD4+ or CD8+ T cells sorted from blood, collected in a trial of the OX40 agonist ivuxolimab. This CDR3 is CASSLFGRHLGGYTF. CDR3 sequence (DNA): TGTGCCAGCAGTTTATTTGGGCGACACCTCGGGGGCTACACCTTC.